The sequence of this T cell receptor beta chain was determined in a study of CD8+ T cells in alopecia areata. As the sequencing template, cDNA was produced by extracting RNA and reverse transcribing it. Method: immunoSEQ multiplex PCR; TCRdb's copy keeps in-frame clones and lacks some. The repertoire holds 100,000 to 150,000 clones, with less than 50% as singletons. V shed 5 bases and J shed 4 bases, with 15 bases lying between them. The CDR3 extends over 14 amino acids. Germline CDR1 reads SGHTA; CDR2 reads FQGNSA. Sequencing input: NKG2D-low CD8+ T cells sorted from blood. This TCR was sampled from a human donor with alopecia areata. V and J are TRBV7-2 and TRBJ2-7; D is tentatively TRBD1 or TRBD2 (5 bases each). The CDR3 DNA reads TGTGCCAGCAGCCACGGGGACGCTACTTACGAGCAGTACTTC. Translation: CASSHGDATYEQYF.